This T cell receptor (beta chain) appears in the sequencing data of a study of siplizumab effects on memory and regulatory T cells. TCRdb's copy holds only in-frame clones and misses some; the assay was immunoSEQ multiplex PCR. This sample has some 100,000 clones; 95% to 97% occur once, and the top ten carry under 0.04%. Regarding the study as a whole: Left unconfirmed was the suppressive function of proliferating Tregs from siplizumab cultures.

The CDR3 spans 17 residues. Germline V gene sequence: CDR1 SEHNR, CDR2 FQNEAQ (reference sequence). The V and J ends lost 0 bases and 0 bases respectively, with 12 bases between them. This clone has only one observation. Its specificity is not known. This clonotype originated in a human donor in good health. The sample consisted of naive CD4+ T cells sorted from blood. This chain links TRBV7-9 with TRBJ1-5, with D tentatively TRBD1 (5 bases). CDR3 region: CASSLASGTYSNQPQHF. The CDR3 DNA reads as TGTGCCAGCAGCTTAGCTTCAGGGACCTATAGCAATCAGCCCCAGCATTTT.